This passage covers 20 T cell receptor beta chains from one sample sequenced in a study of CD8 T cells in ankylosing spondylitis (dated by TCRdb to 2015 to 2018). The library was made by 5' RACE. TCRdb names Illumina HiSeq 2500 as the instrument used. Using fastp at Q25 and MiXCR, TCRdb reprocessed the public reads and kept productive beta chains. Each CDR3 protein appears once, grouped with its most common genes and DNA. In this sample the table shows a few hundred thousand distinct CDR3 sequences, 15% to 20% of which occur a single time. Around 30% of the sample is in the top ten clones. The sequencing sample was made of blood, either unsorted or a sorted T cell fraction (not recorded which). The receptors come from a male donor with ankylosing spondylitis or in good health (not recorded which).

This clonotype occurred a few times. The V call is TRBV6-1, the J call TRBJ2-1; 7 nucleotides line up with TRBD2. This CDR3 comprises 16 residues. Trimming removed 6 bases from V and 2 bases from J; junction bases left unmatched: 10. CDR1 is MNHNS, CDR2 SASEGT, per germline. In DNA, the CDR3 is TGTGCCAGCAGATGGGGTCTGGCGGGAGCCTACAATGAGCAGTTCTTC. Translation: CASRWGLAGAYNEQFF.

This chain uses TRBV12-3 or TRBV12-4 with TRBJ1-1; D remains ambiguous. The CDR3 is 12 amino acids. The V gene lost 7 bases and the J gene lost 0 bases, with 6 bases spanning the gap. CDR3 bases: TGTGCCAGCACGGGGATGAACACTGAAGCTTTCTTT. Protein sequence: CASTGMNTEAFF.

The rearrangement uses TRBV4-1 and TRBJ2-1; 7 bases are shared with TRBD2. The CDR3 contains 18 residues. The V gene's germline CDR1 is MGHRA and CDR2 YSYEKL. The ends lost 0 bases at V and 3 bases at J; junction bases unmatched: 11. CDR3 nucleotides: TGCGCCAGCAGCCAAGATCTGGGGGGAGGGCCTTTCTACAATGAGCAGTTCTTC. Its protein is CASSQDLGGGPFYNEQFF.

This clonotype was counted between two and nine times. The CDR3 nucleotides read TGTGCTAGTGGCGAGGACAGCTACAATGAGCAGTTCTTC. Protein product: CASGEDSYNEQFF. The chain joins TRBV12-5 to TRBJ2-1; a weak D match, TRBD1 (6 bases). Trimming removed 6 bases at V and 3 bases at J, with 9 bases between. CDR3 size: 13 residues. CDR1 and CDR2 (germline): LGHNT, FRNRAP.

A few counts support this clonotype. Mismatch with germline at one junction end may stem from a read error. J is TRBJ2-3 and V is TRBV29-1, with D possibly being TRBD1 or TRBD2 (6 bases each). CDR3 length: 14 amino acids. The germline gives CDR1 SQVTM, CDR2 ANQGSEA. CDR3 amino acids: CSVEGGGRTDTQYF. Written as DNA, the CDR3 is TGCAGCGTCGAAGGGGGAGGTAGGACAGATACGCAGTATTTT.

V usage is TRBV7-3 and J usage is TRBJ2-5; 8 bases map to TRBD2. Looked up from germline, CDR1 is SGHTA and CDR2 is FQGTGA. V shed 5 bases and J 4 bases; nucleotides not matched to a gene: 3. The CDR3 extends over 13 amino acids. Written as DNA, the CDR3 is TGTGCCAGCAGCACGGGACTAGGAGAGACCCAGTACTTC. It translates to CASSTGLGETQYF.

This clonotype has only a few counts. The chain uses TRBV12-3 or TRBV12-4 and TRBJ1-2; perhaps TRBD1 as D (6 bases). V was shortened by 5 bases and J by 5 bases, with 12 bases between the two germline ends. This CDR3 is 13 amino acids long. DNA of the CDR3: TGTGCCAGCAGTCTCAGAGGGGGATATGGCTACACCTTC. Translation: CASSLRGGYGYTF.

The genes are TRBV4-1 and TRBJ1-2; D not certain. CDR3 length: 15 residues. V was pared by 1 base and J by 4 bases, with 13 bases between. Germline V CDR1 and CDR2: MGHRA, YSYEKL. The CDR3 is CASSQVPVYSYGYTF. As DNA, the CDR3 is TGCGCCAGCAGCCAAGTCCCGGTTTATAGCTATGGCTACACCTTC.

This clonotype was observed a handful of times. The chain has TRBV27 and TRBJ2-7; unclear D gene. Germline-derived CDR1 and CDR2 are MNHEY and SMNVEV (reference sequence). This CDR3 has 14 residues. Trimming took 1 base from V and 3 from J, leaving 10 bases between them. CDR3 DNA: TGTGCCAGCAGTTTATTCGGGTCCGGCTACGAGCAGTACTTC. Translating it yields CASSLFGSGYEQYF.

The CDR3 DNA reads as TGCAGTGCTAGAGACCCAATGACAGGGGCCCTAGGGTCCTATGAGCAGTTCTTC. Residues: CSARDPMTGALGSYEQFF. This chain links TRBV20-1 with TRBJ2-1, with TRBD1 identical over 8 bases. The CDR3 runs to 18 residues. Trimming removed 0 bases from V and 8 bases from J; junction bases left unmatched: 18. CDR1 is DFQATT and CDR2 is SNEGSKA in the germline V gene (reference sequence).

The V and J genes are TRBV4-1 and TRBJ1-4, with unresolved D. Per the germline V gene, CDR1 is MGHRA and CDR2 is YSYEKL. With 0 bases removed from V and 6 bases from J, the gap between germline ends came to 20 bases. This CDR3 is 18 amino acids long. The CDR3 DNA reads as TGCGCCAGCAGCCAAGATATCAATCCGGGAATCCCCGATGAAAAACTGTTTTTT. Its protein is CASSQDINPGIPDEKLFF.

V gene TRBV7-9 combines with J gene TRBJ2-1; 7 nucleotides line up with TRBD1. V shed 5 bases, J shed 4 bases, and the junction held 11 bases outside the gene matches. Germline loops: CDR1 SEHNR, CDR2 FQNEAQ (reference sequence). The CDR3 covers 16 residues. The CDR3 protein is CASSRNRDSIYNEQFF. The CDR3, as DNA: TGTGCCAGCAGCCGCAACCGGGACAGCATATACAATGAGCAGTTCTTC.

V usage is TRBV9 and J usage is TRBJ2-7, with TRBD2 as a possible D gene (5 bases). The CDR3 covers 13 residues. Germline lookup yields CDR1 SGDLS and CDR2 YYNGEE. Trimming took off 3 bases at V and 6 bases at J, with 13 bases between the two ends. DNA of the CDR3: TGTGCCAGCAGCGCCTTCGAGGGATTCGAGCAGTACTTC. The encoded protein is CASSAFEGFEQYF.

V is TRBV5-1 and J is TRBJ1-1; no reliable D call. Deletions cut 4 bases from V and 1 base from J, with 20 bases between. CDR1 SGHRS and CDR2 YFSETQ come from the germline V gene. The CDR3 contains 17 residues. This chain's CDR3 is CASSPGVSDTRNTEAFF. As DNA, the CDR3 is TGCGCCAGCAGCCCAGGAGTATCCGACACCCGGAACACTGAAGCTTTCTTT.

The chain recombines TRBV4-3 with TRBJ2-5; possibly TRBD1 or TRBD2 for D (5 bases each). The CDR3 spans 13 residues. Trimming pared 1 base from V and 6 bases from J, leaving 9 bases between. Germline V gene sequence: CDR1 LGHNA, CDR2 YSLEER. In DNA, the CDR3 is TGCGCCAGCAGCCAAGGAGAGGGGAAGACCCAGTACTTC. As protein: CASSQGEGKTQYF.

The chain is built from TRBV29-1 and TRBJ2-1; TRBD2 might be the D (6 bases). Germline CDR1 and CDR2: SQVTM and ANQGSEA. The CDR3 is 12 residues long. Trimming pared 4 bases from V and 8 bases from J, leaving 12 bases between. CDR3 protein: CSVAASDDEQFF. The DNA for the CDR3 is TGCAGCGTTGCTGCTAGCGACGATGAGCAGTTCTTC.

V is TRBV10-3 and J is TRBJ2-7; TRBD2 might be the D (6 bases). Germline assignment: CDR1 ENHRY and CDR2 SYGVKD. Trimming pared 3 bases from V and 5 bases from J, leaving 11 bases between. There are 13 residues in the CDR3. The DNA of the CDR3 is TGTGCCATCAGTGAAATGGGGGGAAACGAGCAGTACTTC. It translates to CAISEMGGNEQYF.

This chain connects TRBV10-3 to TRBJ2-1; 7 bases line up with TRBD2. Germline CDR1 reads ENHRY; CDR2 reads SYGVKD. This CDR3 has 15 residues. The V and J ends lost 8 bases and 4 bases, in that order; junction bases with no gene match: 11. CDR3 sequence reads: CAIWMAGEGYNEQFF. The CDR3 region has the DNA TGTGCCATCTGGATGGCGGGAGAGGGTTACAATGAGCAGTTCTTC.

There are a few counts of this clonotype. The chain combines TRBV20-1 with TRBJ2-1; 11 positions match TRBD2. There are 14 residues in the CDR3. Germline CDR1 reads DFQATT; CDR2 reads SNEGSKA (reference sequence). The ends lost 6 bases at V and 7 bases at J; junction bases unmatched: 8. The chain's CDR3 is CSAIPTSGTNEQFF. CDR3 coding DNA: TGCAGTGCCATCCCGACTAGCGGGACGAATGAGCAGTTCTTC.

This rearrangement joins TRBV7-2 to TRBJ2-1, with a possible D match to TRBD2 (6 bases). Germline V lookup: CDR1 SGHTA, CDR2 FQGNSA. V was pared by 4 bases and J by 7 bases, with 14 bases between. This CDR3 contains 14 residues. This CDR3 is CASSSTGVGNEQFF. In DNA, the CDR3 is TGTGCCAGCAGCTCAACGGGAGTCGGGAATGAGCAGTTCTTC.